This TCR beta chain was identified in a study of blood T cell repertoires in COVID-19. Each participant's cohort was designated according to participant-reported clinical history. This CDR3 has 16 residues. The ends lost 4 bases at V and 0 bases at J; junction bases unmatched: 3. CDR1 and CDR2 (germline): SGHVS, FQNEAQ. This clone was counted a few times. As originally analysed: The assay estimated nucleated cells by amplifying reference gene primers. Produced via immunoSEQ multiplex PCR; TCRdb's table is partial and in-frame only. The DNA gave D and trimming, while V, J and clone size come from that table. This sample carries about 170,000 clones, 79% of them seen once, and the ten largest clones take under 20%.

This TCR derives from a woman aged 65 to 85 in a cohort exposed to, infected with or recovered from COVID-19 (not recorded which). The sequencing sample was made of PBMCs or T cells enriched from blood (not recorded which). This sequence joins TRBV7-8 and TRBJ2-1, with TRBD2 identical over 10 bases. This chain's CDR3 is CASSYGLAVSYNEQFF. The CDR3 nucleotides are TGTGCCAGCAGCTATGGACTAGCGGTCTCCTACAATGAGCAGTTCTTC.